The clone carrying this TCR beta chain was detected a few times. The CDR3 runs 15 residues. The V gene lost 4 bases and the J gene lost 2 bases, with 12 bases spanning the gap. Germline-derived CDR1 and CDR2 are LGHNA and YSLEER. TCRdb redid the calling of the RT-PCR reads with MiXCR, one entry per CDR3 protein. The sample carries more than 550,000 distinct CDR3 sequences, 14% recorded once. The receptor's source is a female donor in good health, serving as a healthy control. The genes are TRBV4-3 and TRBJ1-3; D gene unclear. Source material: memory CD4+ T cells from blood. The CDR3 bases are TGCGCCAGCAGCCCCCTTACCGGCCCTGGAAACACCATATATTTT. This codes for CASSPLTGPGNTIYF.